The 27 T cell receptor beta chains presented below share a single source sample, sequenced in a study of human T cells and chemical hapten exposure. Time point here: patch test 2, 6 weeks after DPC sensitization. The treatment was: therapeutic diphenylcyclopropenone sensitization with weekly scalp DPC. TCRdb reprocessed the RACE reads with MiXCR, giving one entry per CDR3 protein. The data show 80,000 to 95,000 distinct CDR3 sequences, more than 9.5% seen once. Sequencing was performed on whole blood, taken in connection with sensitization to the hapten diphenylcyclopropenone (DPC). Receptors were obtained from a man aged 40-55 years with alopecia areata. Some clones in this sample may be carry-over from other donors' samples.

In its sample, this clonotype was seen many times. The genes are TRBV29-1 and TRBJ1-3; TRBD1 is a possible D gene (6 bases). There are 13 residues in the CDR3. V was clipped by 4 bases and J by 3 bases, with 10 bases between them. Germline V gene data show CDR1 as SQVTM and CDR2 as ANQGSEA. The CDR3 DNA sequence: TGCAGCGTTGTAGGGGGGATTGGAAACACCATATATTTT. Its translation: CSVVGGIGNTIYF.

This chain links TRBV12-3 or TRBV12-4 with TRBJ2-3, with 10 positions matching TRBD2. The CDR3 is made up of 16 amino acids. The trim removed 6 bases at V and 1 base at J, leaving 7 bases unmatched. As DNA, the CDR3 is TGTGCCAGCAGCCGGACTAGCGGAGGGGGCACAGATACGCAGTATTTT. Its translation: CASSRTSGGGTDTQYF.

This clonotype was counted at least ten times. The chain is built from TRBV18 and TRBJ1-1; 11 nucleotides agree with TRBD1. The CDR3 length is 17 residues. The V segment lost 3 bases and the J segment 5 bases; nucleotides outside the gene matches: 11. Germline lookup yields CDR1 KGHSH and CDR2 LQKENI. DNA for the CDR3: TGTGCCAGCTCACCCTCGGGACAGGGGGGCTTGTGGACTGAAGCTTTCTTT. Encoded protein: CASSPSGQGGLWTEAFF.

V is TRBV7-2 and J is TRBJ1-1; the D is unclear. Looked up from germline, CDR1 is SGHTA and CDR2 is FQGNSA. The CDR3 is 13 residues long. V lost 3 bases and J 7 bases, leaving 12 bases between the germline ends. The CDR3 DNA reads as TGTGCCAGCAGCTTGGGAGATAAACTTGAAGCTTTCTTT. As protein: CASSLGDKLEAFF. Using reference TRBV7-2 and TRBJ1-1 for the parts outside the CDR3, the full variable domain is GAGVSQSPSNKVTEKGKDVELRCDPISGHTALYWYRQSLGQGLEFLIYFQGNSAPDKSGLPSDRFSAERTGGSVSTLTIQRTQQEDSAVYLCASSLGDKLEAFFGQGTRLTVV.

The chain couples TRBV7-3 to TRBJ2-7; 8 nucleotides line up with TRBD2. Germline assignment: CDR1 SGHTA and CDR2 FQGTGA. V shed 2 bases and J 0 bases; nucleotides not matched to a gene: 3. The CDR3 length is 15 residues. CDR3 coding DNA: TGTGCCAGCAGCTTAGGAGCGGGAGCCTCCTACGAGCAGTACTTC. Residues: CASSLGAGASYEQYF.

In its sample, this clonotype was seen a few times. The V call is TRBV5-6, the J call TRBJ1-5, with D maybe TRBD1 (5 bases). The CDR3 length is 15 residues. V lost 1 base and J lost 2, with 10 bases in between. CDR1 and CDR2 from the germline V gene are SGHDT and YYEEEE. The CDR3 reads CASSLRVQGNQPQHF. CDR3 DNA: TGTGCCAGCAGCTTGAGGGTACAGGGCAATCAGCCCCAGCATTTT.

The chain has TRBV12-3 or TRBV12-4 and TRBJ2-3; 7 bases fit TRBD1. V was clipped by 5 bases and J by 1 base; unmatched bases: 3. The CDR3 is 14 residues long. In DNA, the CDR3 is TGTGCCAGCAGTATAACAGGGGGCACAGATACGCAGTATTTT. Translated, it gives CASSITGGTDTQYF.

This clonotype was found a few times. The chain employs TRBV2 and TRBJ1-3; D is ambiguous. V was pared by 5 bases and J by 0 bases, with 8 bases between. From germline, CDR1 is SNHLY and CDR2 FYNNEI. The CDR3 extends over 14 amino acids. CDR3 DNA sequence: TGTGCCAGCAGTCGGGCGGGCTCTGGAAACACCATATATTTT. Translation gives CASSRAGSGNTIYF.

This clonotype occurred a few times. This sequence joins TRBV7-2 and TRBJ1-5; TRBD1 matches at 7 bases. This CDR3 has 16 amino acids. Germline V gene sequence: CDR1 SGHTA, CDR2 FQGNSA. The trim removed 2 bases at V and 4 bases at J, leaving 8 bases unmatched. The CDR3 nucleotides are TGTGCCAGCAGCTTATCGAACAGGGGTCTTAATCAGCCCCAGCATTTT. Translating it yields CASSLSNRGLNQPQHF.

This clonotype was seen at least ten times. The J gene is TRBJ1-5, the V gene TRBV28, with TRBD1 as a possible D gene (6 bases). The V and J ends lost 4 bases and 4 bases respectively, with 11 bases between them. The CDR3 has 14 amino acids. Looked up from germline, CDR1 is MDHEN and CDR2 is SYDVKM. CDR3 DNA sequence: TGTGCCAGCAGTTCCCCCAGGGGAAATCAGCCCCAGCATTTT. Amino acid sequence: CASSSPRGNQPQHF.

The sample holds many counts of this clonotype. CDR3 loop: CASSLGYSVTYGYTF. DNA of the CDR3: TGTGCCAGCAGCTTAGGATATTCCGTCACCTATGGCTACACCTTC. The chain recombines TRBV7-2 with TRBJ1-2; D remains unclear. The CDR3 runs to 15 residues. CDR1 is SGHTA and CDR2 is FQGNSA in the germline V gene. Trimming removed 1 base at V and 4 bases at J, with 13 bases between.

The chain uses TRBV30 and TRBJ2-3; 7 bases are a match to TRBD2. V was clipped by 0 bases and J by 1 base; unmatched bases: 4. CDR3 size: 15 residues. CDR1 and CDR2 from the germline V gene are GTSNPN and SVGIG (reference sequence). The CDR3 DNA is TGTGCCTGGAGTGTCGGGCTAGCGGGCACAGATACGCAGTATTTT. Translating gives CAWSVGLAGTDTQYF.

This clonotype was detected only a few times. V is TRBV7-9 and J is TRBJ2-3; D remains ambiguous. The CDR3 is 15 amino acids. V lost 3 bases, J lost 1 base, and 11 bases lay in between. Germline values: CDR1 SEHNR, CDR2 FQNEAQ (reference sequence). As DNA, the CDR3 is TGTGCCAGCAGCTTCAACGCGAAACGCACAGATACGCAGTATTTT. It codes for CASSFNAKRTDTQYF.

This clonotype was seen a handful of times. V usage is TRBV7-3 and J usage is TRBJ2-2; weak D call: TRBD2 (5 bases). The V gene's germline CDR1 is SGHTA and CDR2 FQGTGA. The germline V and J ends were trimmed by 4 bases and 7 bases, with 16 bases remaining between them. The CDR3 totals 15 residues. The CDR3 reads CASSSNAGHGGELFF. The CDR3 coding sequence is TGTGCCAGCAGCTCTAATGCGGGCCACGGCGGGGAGCTGTTTTTT.

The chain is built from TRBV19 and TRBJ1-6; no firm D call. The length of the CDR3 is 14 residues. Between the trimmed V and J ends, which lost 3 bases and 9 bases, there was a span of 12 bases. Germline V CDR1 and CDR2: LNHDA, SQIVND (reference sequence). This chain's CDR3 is CASSIPDRRSPLHF. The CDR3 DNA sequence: TGTGCCAGTAGTATCCCAGATAGACGTTCACCCCTCCACTTT.

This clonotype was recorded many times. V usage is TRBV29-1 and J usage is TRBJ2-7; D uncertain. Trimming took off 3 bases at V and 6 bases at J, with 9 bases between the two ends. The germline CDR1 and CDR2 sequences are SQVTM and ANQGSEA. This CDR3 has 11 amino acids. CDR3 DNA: TGCAGCGTTGAGAGTTATTCCGAGCAGTACTTC. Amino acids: CSVESYSEQYF.

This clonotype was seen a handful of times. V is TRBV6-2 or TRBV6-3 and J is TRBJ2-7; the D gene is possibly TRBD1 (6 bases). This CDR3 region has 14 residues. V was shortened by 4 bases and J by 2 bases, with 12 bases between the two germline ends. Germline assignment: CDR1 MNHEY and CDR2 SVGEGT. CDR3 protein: CASSSFTGPYEQYV. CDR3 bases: TGTGCCAGCAGTTCTTTTACAGGGCCCTACGAGCAGTACGTC.

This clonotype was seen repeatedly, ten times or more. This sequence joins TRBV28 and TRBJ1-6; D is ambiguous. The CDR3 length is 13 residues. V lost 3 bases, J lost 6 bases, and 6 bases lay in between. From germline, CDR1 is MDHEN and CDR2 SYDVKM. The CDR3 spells CASSLKLNSPLHF. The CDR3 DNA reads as TGTGCCAGCAGTTTGAAACTTAATTCACCCCTCCACTTT.

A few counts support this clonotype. The CDR3 nucleotides are TGTGCCAGCTTAGCGGGAGTGAACACAGATACGCAGTATTTT. It codes for CASLAGVNTDTQYF. The gene calls are TRBV5-4 and TRBJ2-3, with 9 bases matching TRBD2. Germline CDR1 and CDR2: SGHNT and YYREEE (reference sequence). V lost 7 bases, J lost 2 bases, and 5 bases stayed unmatched. CDR3 length: 14 residues. The full variable domain, completed using reference TRBV5-4 and TRBJ2-3, is ETGVTQSPTHLIKTRGQQVTLRCSSQSGHNTVSWYQQALGQGPQFIFQYYREEENGRGNFPPRFSGLQFPNYSSELNVNALELDDSALYLCASLAGVNTDTQYFGPGTRLTVL.

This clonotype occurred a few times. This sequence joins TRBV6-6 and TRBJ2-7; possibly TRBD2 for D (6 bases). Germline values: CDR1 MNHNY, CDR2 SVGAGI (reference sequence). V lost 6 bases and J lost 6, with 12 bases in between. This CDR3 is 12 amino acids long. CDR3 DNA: TGTGCCAGCAGAGAGGCGGGGCGCGAGCAGTACGTC. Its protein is CASREAGREQYV.

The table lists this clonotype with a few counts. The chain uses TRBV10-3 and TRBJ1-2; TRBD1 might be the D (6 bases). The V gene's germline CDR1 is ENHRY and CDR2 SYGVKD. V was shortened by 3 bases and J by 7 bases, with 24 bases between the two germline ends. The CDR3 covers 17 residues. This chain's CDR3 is CAISESAGAIGGIGYTF. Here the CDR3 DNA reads TGTGCCATCAGTGAATCGGCAGGGGCCATTGGGGGTATTGGCTACACCTTC.

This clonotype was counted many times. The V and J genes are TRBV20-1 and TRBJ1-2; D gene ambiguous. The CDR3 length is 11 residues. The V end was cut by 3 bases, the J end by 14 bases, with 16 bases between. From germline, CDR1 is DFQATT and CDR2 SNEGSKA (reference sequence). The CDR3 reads CSARSNIENTF. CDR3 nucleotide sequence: TGCAGTGCTAGGTCCAATATCGAGAATACCTTC.

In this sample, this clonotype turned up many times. CDR3 sequence reads: CASSTTENTEAFF. CDR3 nucleotide sequence: TGTGCCAGCTCAACAACAGAGAACACTGAAGCTTTCTTT. The J gene is TRBJ1-1, the V gene TRBV18; D gene uncertain. Between the trimmed V and J ends, which lost 5 bases and 1 base, there was a span of 8 bases. CDR1 and CDR2 from the germline V gene are KGHSH and LQKENI. This CDR3 is 13 amino acids long.

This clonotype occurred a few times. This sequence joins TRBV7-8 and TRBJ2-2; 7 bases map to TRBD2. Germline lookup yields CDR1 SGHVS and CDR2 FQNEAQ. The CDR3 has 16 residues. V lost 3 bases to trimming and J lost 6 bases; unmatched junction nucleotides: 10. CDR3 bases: TGTGCCAGCAGCTTTCGCCCACTAGCGCCGCCCGGGGAGCTGTTTTTT. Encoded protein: CASSFRPLAPPGELFF.

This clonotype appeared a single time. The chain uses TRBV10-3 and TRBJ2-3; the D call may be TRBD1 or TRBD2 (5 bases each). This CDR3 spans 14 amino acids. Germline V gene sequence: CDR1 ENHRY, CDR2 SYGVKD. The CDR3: CVTSRDHSTDTQYF. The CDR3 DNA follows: TGTGTAACAAGCCGGGACCACAGCACAGATACGCAGTATTTT.

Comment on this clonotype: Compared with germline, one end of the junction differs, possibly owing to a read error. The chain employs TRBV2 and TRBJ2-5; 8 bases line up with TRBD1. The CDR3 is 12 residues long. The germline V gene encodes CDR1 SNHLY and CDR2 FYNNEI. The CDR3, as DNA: TGTGCCAGCGGACAGGGCAAAGAGACCCAGAACTTC. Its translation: CASGQGKETQNF.

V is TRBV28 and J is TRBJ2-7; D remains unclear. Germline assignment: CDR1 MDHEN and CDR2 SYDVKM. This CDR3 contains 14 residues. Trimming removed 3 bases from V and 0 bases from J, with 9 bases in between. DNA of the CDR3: TGTGCCAGCAGTTTCCCAGACACCTCCTACGAGCAGTACTTC. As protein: CASSFPDTSYEQYF.